These 24 T cell receptor beta chains were all obtained from the same sample, sequenced in a study of blood T cell repertoires in COVID-19. Sequencing used immunoSEQ multiplex PCR; TCRdb keeps in-frame clones, though not all of them. The repertoire holds over 250,000 clones, 80% to 90% seen once, with approximately 9% in the top ten. The sequenced sample consisted of PBMCs or T cells enriched from blood (not recorded which). The receptor set was obtained from a woman younger than 35 who had recovered from COVID-19.

The chain couples TRBV7-2 to TRBJ1-5; TRBD1 is a possible D gene (6 bases). With 5 bases removed from V and 0 bases from J, the gap between germline ends came to 11 bases. Germline V gene lookup returns CDR1 SGHTA and CDR2 FQGNSA. The CDR3 runs to 15 residues. CDR3 coding DNA: TGTGCCAGCAGCACCCGACAGGATAGCAATCAGCCCCAGCATTTT. As protein: CASSTRQDSNQPQHF.

This clone appeared a few times. This rearrangement joins TRBV30 to TRBJ2-1; possibly TRBD2 for D (7 bases). CDR3 length: 15 amino acids. Trimming left V 0 bases short and J 4 bases short, with 13 bases between. From germline, CDR1 is GTSNPN and CDR2 SVGIG (reference sequence). CDR3 sequence reads: CAWSVGGAGYNEQFF. For the CDR3, the DNA is TGTGCCTGGAGTGTAGGGGGGGCCGGGTACAATGAGCAGTTCTTC.

The rearrangement joins TRBV9 to TRBJ1-2, with TRBD1 as a possible D gene (6 bases). The germline V and J ends were trimmed by 4 bases and 3 bases, with 16 bases remaining between them. The length of the CDR3 is 15 residues. CDR1 is SGDLS, CDR2 YYNGEE, per germline. CDR3 nucleotide sequence: TGTGCCAGCAGCCCAATCACAGGGATTGACTATGGCTACACCTTC. Translated, it gives CASSPITGIDYGYTF. Combining the CDR3 with reference TRBV9 and TRBJ1-2 gives the whole variable domain DSGVTQTPKHLITATGQRVTLRCSPRSGDLSVYWYQQSLDQGLQFLIQYYNGEERAKGNILERFSAQQFPDLHSELNLSSLELGDSALYFCASSPITGIDYGYTFGSGTRLTVV.

This chain uses TRBV14 with TRBJ2-7, with a tentative D call TRBD1 (5 bases). The CDR3 totals 14 residues. Germline values: CDR1 SGHDN, CDR2 FVKESK. V shed 0 bases and J shed 6 bases, with 12 bases lying between them. Here the CDR3 DNA reads TGTGCCAGCAGCCAAGATTCAGGGCTGATCGAGCAGTACTTC. Protein product: CASSQDSGLIEQYF.

The V and J genes are TRBV5-4 and TRBJ1-1; 8 bases map to TRBD1. The germline V gene has CDR1 SGHNT and CDR2 YYREEE (reference sequence). V shed 2 bases, J shed 5 bases, and the junction held 8 bases outside the gene matches. The CDR3 is 15 residues long. The CDR3 region has the DNA TGTGCCAGCAGCTTTGCAGGGGGCGCTCGGACTGAAGCTTTCTTT. It specifies CASSFAGGARTEAFF.

This clone was detected only a few times. The chain has TRBV6-1 and TRBJ2-5, with D unclear. V was clipped by 1 base and J by 5 bases, with 11 bases between them. This CDR3 region has 14 residues. The germline CDR1 and CDR2 sequences are MNHNS and SASEGT. CDR3 in amino acids: CASSEEANRETQYF. The CDR3, as DNA: TGTGCCAGCAGTGAAGAAGCGAATCGGGAGACCCAGTACTTC.

This chain connects TRBV29-1 to TRBJ1-2; 11 bases match TRBD1. This CDR3 comprises 14 residues. J gave up 3 bases and V 5 bases, and 5 bases lay outside the gene matches. Germline CDR1 reads SQVTM; CDR2 reads ANQGSEA. The CDR3 nucleotides are TGCAGCGTTCGAGGACAGGGGGCTTACTATGGCTACACCTTC. It encodes CSVRGQGAYYGYTF.

This clone was observed a few times. The chain carries TRBV20-1 and TRBJ2-7, with D possibly matching TRBD1 (6 bases). V shed 4 bases and J shed 2 bases, with 6 bases lying between them. This CDR3 has 11 amino acids. Germline-derived CDR1 and CDR2 are DFQATT and SNEGSKA (reference sequence). The CDR3 reads CSANRAYEQYF. For the CDR3, the DNA is TGCAGTGCTAACAGGGCCTACGAGCAGTACTTC.

This chain connects TRBV11-3 to TRBJ1-1, with D perhaps matching TRBD1 (5 bases). V was pared by 3 bases and J by 5 bases, with 10 bases between. Germline V gene lookup returns CDR1 SGHNT and CDR2 YENEEA. The CDR3 is made up of 13 amino acids. CDR3 nucleotide sequence: TGTGCCAGCAGCTTGGGACTCGGGACTGAAGCTTTCTTT. Protein sequence: CASSLGLGTEAFF.

This clone appeared once. The genes are TRBV28 and TRBJ2-7; D gene ambiguous. V shed 1 base and J shed 4 bases, with 14 bases lying between them. The CDR3 loop spans 15 amino acids. Looked up from germline, CDR1 is MDHEN and CDR2 is SYDVKM. In DNA, the CDR3 is TGTGCCAGCAGTTTATTTCTCCTGACACGATACGAGCAGTACTTC. Protein: CASSLFLLTRYEQYF.

The rearrangement joins TRBV5-1 to TRBJ1-5; 10 bases are a match to TRBD1. There are 19 residues in the CDR3. Trimming removed 5 bases from V and 1 base from J; junction bases left unmatched: 15. Per the germline V gene, CDR1 is SGHRS and CDR2 is YFSETQ. As DNA, the CDR3 is TGCGCCAGCAGGAAATTGGTGGGACAGGGGACCCCCAGCAATCAGCCCCAGCATTTT. It codes for CASRKLVGQGTPSNQPQHF. Using reference TRBV5-1 and TRBJ1-5 for the parts outside the CDR3, the full variable domain is KAGVTQTPRYLIKTRGQQVTLSCSPISGHRSVSWYQQTPGQGLQFLFEYFSETQRNKGNFPGRFSGRQFSNSRSEMNVSTLELGDSALYLCASRKLVGQGTPSNQPQHFGDGTRLSIL.

In DNA form, the CDR3 reads TGTGCCAGTAGTATAGATCCGGCAGGGGGCGGTGGCTACACCTTC. Translated: CASSIDPAGGGGYTF. The V and J genes are TRBV19 and TRBJ1-2; 8 bases are a match to TRBD1. Germline V gene lookup returns CDR1 LNHDA and CDR2 SQIVND (reference sequence). The CDR3 sequence is 15 residues long. V dropped 0 bases and J dropped 7; count of bases not matched to a gene: 7.

The chain joins TRBV7-2 to TRBJ2-3; maybe TRBD2 (7 bases). The CDR3 runs 15 residues. Germline lookup yields CDR1 SGHTA and CDR2 FQGNSA. Trimming took off 3 bases at V and 2 bases at J, with 12 bases between the two ends. CDR3 region: CASSLGRGATDTQYF. The CDR3 DNA sequence: TGTGCCAGCAGCTTGGGGAGGGGGGCCACAGATACGCAGTATTTT.

V gene TRBV14 combines with J gene TRBJ1-2, with a possible D match to TRBD1 (5 bases). The CDR3 has 14 amino acids. Trimming stripped 3 bases from V and 5 bases from J, with 13 bases between. Germline CDR1 and CDR2: SGHDN and FVKESK. CDR3 DNA sequence: TGTGCCAGCAGCCAGGGGGGAGTGCGGTATGGCTACACCTTC. Residues: CASSQGGVRYGYTF.

This clone was detected only a few times. The chain combines TRBV19 with TRBJ1-1; TRBD1 is a possible D gene (6 bases). V was pared by 6 bases and J by 7 bases, with 12 bases between. The CDR3 is made up of 12 amino acids. From germline, CDR1 is LNHDA and CDR2 SQIVND (reference sequence). In DNA form, the CDR3 reads TGTGCCAGTAGCTTGACAGGAGTTGAAGCTTTCTTT. Amino acid sequence: CASSLTGVEAFF.

This chain uses TRBV9 with TRBJ1-3; a possible D gene is TRBD1 (5 bases). The V end lost 2 bases, the J end lost 8 bases, and 14 bases lay between the germline ends. The germline V gene encodes CDR1 SGDLS and CDR2 YYNGEE. This CDR3 contains 14 residues. CDR3 loop: CASSVGGYEDTIYF. Written as DNA, the CDR3 is TGTGCCAGCAGCGTGGGGGGATACGAAGACACCATATATTTT.

The J gene is TRBJ1-2, the V gene TRBV28, with TRBD1 identical over 7 bases. The germline gives CDR1 MDHEN, CDR2 SYDVKM. V shed 0 bases and J 0 bases; nucleotides not matched to a gene: 7. The CDR3 sequence is 17 residues long. Here the CDR3 reads CASSLWHRGLANYGYTF. For the CDR3, the DNA is TGTGCCAGCAGTTTATGGCACAGGGGCCTAGCTAACTATGGCTACACCTTC.

V is TRBV12-3 or TRBV12-4 and J is TRBJ1-4, with 7 bases that match TRBD1. This CDR3 contains 13 residues. With V trimmed by 9 bases and J by 7 bases, 8 bases remained unmatched. In nucleotides, the CDR3 is TGTGCCAGTGAAACAGGGGACGGTGAAAAACTGTTTTTT. Translated, it gives CASETGDGEKLFF.

This clone was found a few times. The chain uses TRBV30 and TRBJ2-2; D is possibly TRBD1 (5 bases). CDR1 is GTSNPN and CDR2 is SVGIG in the germline V gene (reference sequence). The length of the CDR3 is 14 residues. Trimming took 0 bases from V and 6 from J, leaving 11 bases between them. The CDR3 DNA sequence: TGTGCCTGGAGTGTGGGGCAGGGCGCCGGGGAGCTGTTTTTT. Its translation is CAWSVGQGAGELFF. Using reference TRBV30 and TRBJ2-2 for the parts outside the CDR3, the full variable domain is SQTIHQWPATLVQPVGSPLSLECTVEGTSNPNLYWYRQAAGRGLQLLFYSVGIGQISSEVPQNLSASRPQDRQFILSSKKLLLSDSGFYLCAWSVGQGAGELFFGEGSRLTVL.

This clone was detected only once. The CDR3 region has the DNA TGTGCCAGCAGCCAAGATCAACGGTCCTATGGCTACACCTTC. The encoded protein is CASSQDQRSYGYTF. This chain joins TRBV3-1 (or the pseudogene TRBV3-2) and TRBJ1-2; the D is unclear. Trimming shortened V by 0 bases and J by 4 bases, and 9 bases separated the two germline ends. The CDR3 spans 14 residues. Per the germline V gene, CDR1 is LGHDT and CDR2 is YNNKEL (reference sequence).

CDR3 in DNA: TGTGCCAGCAGTTACCTTGAGGGAAGCTACGAGCAGTACTTC. Amino acids: CASSYLEGSYEQYF. The chain carries TRBV6-5 and TRBJ2-7; maybe TRBD2 (5 bases). Looked up from germline, CDR1 is MNHEY and CDR2 is SVGAGI. The CDR3 runs 14 residues. With 2 bases removed from V and 3 bases from J, the gap between germline ends came to 11 bases.

This chain joins TRBV6-5 and TRBJ1-1; unclear D gene. This CDR3 has 13 residues. The germline V gene has CDR1 MNHEY and CDR2 SVGAGI. Trimming pared 2 bases from V and 1 base from J, leaving 5 bases between. The CDR3 is CASSYEGNTEAFF. CDR3 sequence (DNA): TGTGCCAGCAGTTACGAGGGGAACACTGAAGCTTTCTTT.

The rearrangement uses TRBV10-3 and TRBJ2-1; 10 bases are a match to TRBD2. This CDR3 is built from 16 residues. Germline assignment: CDR1 ENHRY and CDR2 SYGVKD. V dropped 6 bases and J dropped 4; count of bases not matched to a gene: 9. The CDR3 is CAIRPASGRGYNEQFF. The CDR3 DNA is TGTGCCATCAGGCCCGCTAGCGGGAGAGGGTACAATGAGCAGTTCTTC.

This clone was seen a single time. The chain combines TRBV7-2 with TRBJ2-7; maybe TRBD1 (6 bases). The CDR3 is 15 amino acids. Germline values: CDR1 SGHTA, CDR2 FQGNSA. Trimming took 1 base from V and 2 from J, leaving 12 bases between them. The CDR3 loop is CASSLGAGDPYEQYF. The CDR3 coding sequence is TGTGCCAGCAGCTTAGGAGCAGGGGATCCCTACGAGCAGTACTTC.